The next 21 T cell receptor beta chains were all read from a single sample in a study of lymphopenia after photon versus proton radiotherapy. The repertoire was sequenced with immunoSEQ multiplex PCR; TCRdb's copy has only in-frame clones and lacks some. Counted here are roughly 38,000 clones, around 90% occurring once; the ten biggest clones make up roughly 15%. Sequencing used peripheral blood, obtained from a patient treated with photon-based radiotherapy. The receptors here all came from a man in his sixties with cholangiocarcinoma.

This chain uses TRBV4-1 with TRBJ1-1; D is ambiguous. The CDR3 covers 13 residues. V lost 1 base, J lost 1 base, and 4 bases lay in between. The germline gives CDR1 MGHRA, CDR2 YSYEKL. The chain's CDR3 is CASSQGRNTEAFF. In nucleotides, the CDR3 is TGCGCCAGCAGCCAAGGAAGGAACACTGAAGCTTTCTTT.

The V gene is TRBV14, the J gene TRBJ2-1; D is undetermined. The germline gives CDR1 SGHDN, CDR2 FVKESK. Trimming cost V 4 bases and J 0 bases, with 7 bases left between them. The CDR3 is 14 residues long. The CDR3 sequence: CASSPWSSYNEQFF. The DNA of the CDR3 is TGTGCCAGCAGCCCCTGGAGCTCCTACAATGAGCAGTTCTTC.

The chain employs TRBV7-2 and TRBJ2-6; D call uncertain. The V end lost 5 bases, the J end lost 2 bases, and 10 bases lay between the germline ends. From germline, CDR1 is SGHTA and CDR2 FQGNSA. The CDR3 runs to 15 residues. The CDR3 nucleotides are TGTGCCAGCAGCGAAAAAATCCCTGGGGCCAACGTCCTGACTTTC. This translates into CASSEKIPGANVLTF.

The genes are TRBV5-4 and TRBJ2-7, with a tentative D call TRBD1 (5 bases). CDR1 and CDR2 (germline): SGHNT, YYREEE (reference sequence). The ends were cut back, 0 bases at V and 2 bases at J, with 12 bases in the middle. The CDR3 length is 15 residues. The CDR3 reads CASSLAPGNTYEQYF. The DNA for the CDR3 is TGTGCCAGCAGCTTGGCCCCAGGGAATACCTACGAGCAGTACTTC.

The chain carries TRBV19 and TRBJ1-2; 8 bases align to TRBD1. V lost 6 bases, J lost 5 bases, and 11 bases stayed unmatched. The CDR3 consists of 15 residues. Germline values: CDR1 LNHDA, CDR2 SQIVND (reference sequence). Here the CDR3 reads CASRYNQGARYGYTF. The CDR3 DNA sequence: TGTGCCAGTAGATATAATCAGGGGGCAAGGTATGGCTACACCTTC.

CDR3 in DNA: TGTGCCAGCAGCTTAAGGACGGGCGGCACAGATACGCAGTATTTT. It specifies CASSLRTGGTDTQYF. The V and J genes are TRBV11-3 and TRBJ2-3; D is uncertain. Between the trimmed V and J ends, which lost 2 bases and 1 base, there was a span of 10 bases. This CDR3 is 15 amino acids long. Germline V gives CDR1 SGHNT, CDR2 YENEEA.

This sequence joins TRBV28 and TRBJ1-2; perhaps TRBD1 as D (5 bases). V lost 4 bases to trimming and J lost 8 bases, with 20 bases between them. CDR3 length: 15 residues. The V gene's germline CDR1 is MDHEN and CDR2 SYDVKM. CDR3 loop: CASSSGTLSSRGYTF. For the CDR3, the DNA is TGTGCCAGCAGTTCCGGGACTCTATCTTCGCGGGGCTACACCTTC.

The genes are TRBV4-2 and TRBJ2-5; the D call may be TRBD1 or TRBD2 (5 bases each). Trimming removed 4 bases at V and 1 base at J, with 13 bases between. Germline CDR1 reads LGHNA; CDR2 reads YNFKEQ. This CDR3 comprises 15 residues. CDR3 residues: CASSRDRDPQETQYF. The CDR3 region has the DNA TGTGCCAGCAGCCGGGACCGGGACCCCCAAGAGACCCAGTACTTC.

The rearrangement joins TRBV19 to TRBJ1-2; D is undetermined. V lost 6 bases, J lost 8 bases, and 13 bases lay in between. The CDR3 spans 12 residues. CDR1 is LNHDA and CDR2 is SQIVND in the germline V gene (reference sequence). The CDR3 here is CASRALSRGYTF. In DNA, the CDR3 is TGTGCCAGTAGGGCCCTCTCCAGAGGCTACACCTTC. The full variable domain, with the rest looked up from reference TRBV19 and TRBJ1-2, is DGGITQSPKYLFRKEGQNVTLSCEQNLNHDAMYWYRQDPGQGLRLIYYSQIVNDFQKGDIAEGYSVSREKKESFPLTVTSAQKNPTAFYLCASRALSRGYTFGSGTRLTVV.

The rearrangement uses TRBV5-4 and TRBJ2-7, with D unclear. Germline lookup yields CDR1 SGHNT and CDR2 YYREEE (reference sequence). V dropped 1 base and J dropped 0 bases, with 11 bases sitting between them. The CDR3 has 15 residues. The CDR3: CASSLSLGISYEQYF. CDR3 bases: TGTGCCAGCAGCTTGTCTCTAGGGATCTCCTACGAGCAGTACTTC.

The J gene is TRBJ2-2, the V gene TRBV10-3; D gene unclear. The V end lost 1 base, the J end lost 6 bases, and 6 bases lay between the germline ends. CDR1 ENHRY and CDR2 SYGVKD come from the germline V gene. The CDR3 spans 13 residues. The CDR3 here is CAISEFGAGELFF. Here the CDR3 DNA reads TGTGCCATCAGTGAGTTTGGGGCCGGGGAGCTGTTTTTT.

This sequence joins TRBV4-2 and TRBJ2-2, with 9 positions matching TRBD1. The CDR3 totals 16 residues. V was clipped by 3 bases and J by 0 bases; unmatched bases: 2. Germline CDR1 and CDR2: LGHNA and YNFKEQ. CDR3 in amino acids: CASSQGTGSNTGELFF. In DNA form, the CDR3 reads TGTGCCAGCAGCCAGGGGACAGGGTCGAACACCGGGGAGCTGTTTTTT.

The V and J genes are TRBV6-6 and TRBJ1-5, with D uncertain. This CDR3 is built from 15 residues. The germline gives CDR1 MNHNY, CDR2 SVGAGI (reference sequence). V was trimmed by 5 bases and J by 6 bases, leaving 17 bases between them. The CDR3 nucleotides read TGTGCCAGCAGTGCAACCGAAGGTTCCTTTCAGCCCCAGCATTTT. Amino acids: CASSATEGSFQPQHF.

This clone was observed once. The rearrangement links TRBV2 to TRBJ2-1; D perhaps matches TRBD1 (7 bases). Germline loops: CDR1 SNHLY, CDR2 FYNNEI. V was trimmed by 7 bases and J by 7 bases, leaving 8 bases between them. The CDR3 has 11 amino acids. The CDR3 DNA is TGTGCCAGCACAGGGGGGAATGAGCAGTTCTTC. It translates to CASTGGNEQFF.

The chain uses TRBV4-1 and TRBJ2-1; 7 bases are a match to TRBD2. CDR1 and CDR2 (germline): MGHRA, YSYEKL. This CDR3 is 20 amino acids long. The V gene end was trimmed by 6 bases and the J gene end by 0 bases; junction bases not matched to a gene: 20. Here the CDR3 DNA reads TGCGCCAGCAGTGCGCTAGGACGCCGGGCCGGGGGGAGCTCCTACAATGAGCAGTTCTTC. Its translation is CASSALGRRAGGSSYNEQFF.

This rearrangement joins TRBV28 to TRBJ1-5, with D perhaps matching TRBD1 (6 bases). Trimming took 2 bases from V and 5 from J, leaving 10 bases between them. CDR1 MDHEN and CDR2 SYDVKM come from the germline V gene. This CDR3 has 14 residues. Here the CDR3 reads CASSLTGWYQPQHF. CDR3 in DNA: TGTGCCAGCAGTTTAACAGGGTGGTATCAGCCCCAGCATTTT.

The chain recombines TRBV28 with TRBJ2-7; 14 bases are shared with TRBD2. V was clipped by 6 bases and J by 4 bases; unmatched bases: 5. The length of the CDR3 is 15 residues. Germline V lookup: CDR1 MDHEN, CDR2 SYDVKM. DNA of the CDR3: TGTGCCAGCAGGGGGACTAGCGGGGGAACTTACGAGCAGTACTTC. Protein: CASRGTSGGTYEQYF.

This clone was recorded a few times. This sequence joins TRBV7-2 and TRBJ2-7; D is possibly TRBD1 or TRBD2 (5 bases each). This CDR3 region has 14 residues. Germline loops: CDR1 SGHTA, CDR2 FQGNSA. V was shortened by 0 bases and J by 4 bases, with 10 bases between the two germline ends. As DNA, the CDR3 is TGTGCCAGCAGCTTAGCCGGGGCCGGATACGAGCAGTACTTC. It yields the protein CASSLAGAGYEQYF.

This clone appeared a single time. DNA for the CDR3: TGTGCCAGTAGTACCAATTCGGACAGTCCGATCGAGCAGTACTTC. Translating gives CASSTNSDSPIEQYF. The rearrangement joins TRBV19 to TRBJ2-7; TRBD1 might be the D (6 bases). V was clipped by 4 bases and J by 6 bases, with 19 bases between them. Germline CDR1 and CDR2: LNHDA and SQIVND (reference sequence). CDR3 length equals 15 residues. Variable domain in full (rest from reference TRBV19 and TRBJ2-7): DGGITQSPKYLFRKEGQNVTLSCEQNLNHDAMYWYRQDPGQGLRLIYYSQIVNDFQKGDIAEGYSVSREKKESFPLTVTSAQKNPTAFYLCASSTNSDSPIEQYFGPGTRLTVT.

The chain carries TRBV28 and TRBJ2-2; tentatively, D is TRBD1 (6 bases). The CDR3 length is 13 residues. V dropped 8 bases and J dropped 7 bases, with 14 bases sitting between them. Germline V gene data show CDR1 as MDHEN and CDR2 as SYDVKM. The CDR3 DNA follows: TGTGCCAGCCAGACAGGAGTGGGCGGGGAGCTGTTTTTT. Encoded protein: CASQTGVGGELFF. Full variable domain (rest looked up from reference TRBV28 and TRBJ2-2): DVKVTQSSRYLVKRTGEKVFLECVQDMDHENMFWYRQDPGLGLRLIYFSYDVKMKEKGDIPEGYSVSREKKERFSLILESASTNQTSMYLCASQTGVGGELFFGEGSRLTVL.

The rearrangement joins TRBV11-2 to TRBJ2-1; TRBD2 is a possible D gene (6 bases). Germline V gene data show CDR1 as SGHAT and CDR2 as FQNNGV. This CDR3 comprises 15 residues. V dropped 5 bases and J dropped 4 bases, with 15 bases sitting between them. DNA for the CDR3: TGTGCCAGCAGCCCAGACGGTAGCGGTTACAATGAGCAGTTCTTC. Its translation: CASSPDGSGYNEQFF.